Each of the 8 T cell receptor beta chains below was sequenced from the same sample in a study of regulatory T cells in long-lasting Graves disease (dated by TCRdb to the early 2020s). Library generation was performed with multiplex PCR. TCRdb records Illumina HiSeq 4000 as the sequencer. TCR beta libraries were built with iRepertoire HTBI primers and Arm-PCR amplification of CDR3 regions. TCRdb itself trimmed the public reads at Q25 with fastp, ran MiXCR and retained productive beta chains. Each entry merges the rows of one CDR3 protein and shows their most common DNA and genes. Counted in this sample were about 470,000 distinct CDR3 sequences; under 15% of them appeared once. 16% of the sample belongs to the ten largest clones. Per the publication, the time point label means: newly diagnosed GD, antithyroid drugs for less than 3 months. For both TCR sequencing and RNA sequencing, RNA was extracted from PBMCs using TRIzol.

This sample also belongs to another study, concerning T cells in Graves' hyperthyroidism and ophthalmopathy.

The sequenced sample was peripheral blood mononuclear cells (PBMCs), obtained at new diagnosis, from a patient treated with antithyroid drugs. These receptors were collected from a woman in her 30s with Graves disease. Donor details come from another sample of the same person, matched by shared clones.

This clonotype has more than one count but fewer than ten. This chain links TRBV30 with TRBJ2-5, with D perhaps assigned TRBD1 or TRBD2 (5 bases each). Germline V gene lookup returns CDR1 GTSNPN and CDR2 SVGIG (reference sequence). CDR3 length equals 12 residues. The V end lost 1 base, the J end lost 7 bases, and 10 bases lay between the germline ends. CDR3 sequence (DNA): TGTGCCTGGAGTGGGGGGTCGGGGACCCAGTACTTC. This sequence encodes CAWSGGSGTQYF.

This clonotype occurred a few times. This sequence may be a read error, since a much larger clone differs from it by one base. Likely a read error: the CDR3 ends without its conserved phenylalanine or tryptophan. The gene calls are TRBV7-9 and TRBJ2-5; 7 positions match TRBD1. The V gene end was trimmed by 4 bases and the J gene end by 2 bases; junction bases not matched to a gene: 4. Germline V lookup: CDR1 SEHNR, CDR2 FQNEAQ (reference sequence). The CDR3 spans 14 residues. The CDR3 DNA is TGTGCCAGCAGCTCCGGGACAGCTCAAGAGACCCAGTACCTC. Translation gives CASSSGTAQETQYL.

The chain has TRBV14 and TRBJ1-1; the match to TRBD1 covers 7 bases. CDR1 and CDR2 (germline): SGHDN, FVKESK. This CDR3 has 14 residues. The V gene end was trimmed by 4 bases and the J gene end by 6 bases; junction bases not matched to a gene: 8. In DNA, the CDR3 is TGTGCCAGCAGCCCCCTAGGGGGCCGCCCTGAAGCTTTCTTT. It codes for CASSPLGGRPEAFF.

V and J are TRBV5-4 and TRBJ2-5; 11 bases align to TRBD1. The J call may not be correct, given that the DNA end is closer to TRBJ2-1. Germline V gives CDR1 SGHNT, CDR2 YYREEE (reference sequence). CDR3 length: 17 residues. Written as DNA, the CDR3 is TGTGCCAGCAGCTCGGTGGTGGGGACAGGGGGACAAGGTGAGCAGTTCTTC. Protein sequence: CASSSVVGTGGQGEQFF.

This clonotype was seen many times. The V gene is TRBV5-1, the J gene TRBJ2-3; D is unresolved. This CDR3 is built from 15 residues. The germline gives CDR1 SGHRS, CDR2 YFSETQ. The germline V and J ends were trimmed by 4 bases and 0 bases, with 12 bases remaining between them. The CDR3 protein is CASSPTEQSTDTQYF. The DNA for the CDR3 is TGCGCCAGCAGCCCAACGGAACAGAGCACAGATACGCAGTATTTT.

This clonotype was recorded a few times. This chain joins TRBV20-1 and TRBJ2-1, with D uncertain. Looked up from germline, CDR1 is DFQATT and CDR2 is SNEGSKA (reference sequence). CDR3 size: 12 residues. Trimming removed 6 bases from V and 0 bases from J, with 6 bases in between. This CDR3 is CSAAYSYNEQFF. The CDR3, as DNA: TGCAGTGCGGCCTACTCCTACAATGAGCAGTTCTTC.

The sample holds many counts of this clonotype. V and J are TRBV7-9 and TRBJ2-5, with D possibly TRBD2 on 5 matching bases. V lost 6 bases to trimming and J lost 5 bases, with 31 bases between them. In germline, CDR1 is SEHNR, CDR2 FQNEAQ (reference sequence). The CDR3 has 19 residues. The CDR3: CASRSLVIGRGQVAETQYF. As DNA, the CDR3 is TGTGCCAGCAGATCGTTGGTGATCGGGCGAGGGCAAGTCGCGGAGACCCAGTACTTC.

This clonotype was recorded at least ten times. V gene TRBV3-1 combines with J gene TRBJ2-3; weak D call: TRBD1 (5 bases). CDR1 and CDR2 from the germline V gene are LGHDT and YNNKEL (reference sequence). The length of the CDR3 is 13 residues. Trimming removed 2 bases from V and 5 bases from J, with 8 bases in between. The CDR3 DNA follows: TGTGCCAGCAGCCAACAGGGAATAGATACGCAGTATTTT. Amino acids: CASSQQGIDTQYF.